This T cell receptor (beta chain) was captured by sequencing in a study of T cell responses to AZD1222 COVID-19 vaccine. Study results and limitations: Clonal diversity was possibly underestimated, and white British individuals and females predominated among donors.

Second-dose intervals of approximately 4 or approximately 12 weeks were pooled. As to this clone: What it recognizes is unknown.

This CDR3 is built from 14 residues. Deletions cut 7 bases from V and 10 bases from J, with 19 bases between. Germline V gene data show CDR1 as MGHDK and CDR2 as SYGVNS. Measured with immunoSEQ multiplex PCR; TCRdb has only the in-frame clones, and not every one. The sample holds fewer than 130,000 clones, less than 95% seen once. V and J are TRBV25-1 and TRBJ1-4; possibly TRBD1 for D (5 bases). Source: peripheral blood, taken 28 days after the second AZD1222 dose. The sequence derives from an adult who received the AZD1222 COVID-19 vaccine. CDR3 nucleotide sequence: TGTGCCAGCACCCCTTACCCGGGGGGAGGAAAACTGTTTTTT. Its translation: CASTPYPGGGKLFF.